These 2 T cell receptor beta chains were sequenced from one sample in a study of T cell changes during pregnancy in multiple sclerosis. Data came from immunoSEQ multiplex PCR; TCRdb stores just in-frame clones and leaves some out. The sample consists of more than 35,000 clones, about 92% of them appearing once. The sample was CD8+ T cells from peripheral blood mononuclear cells, taken in the third trimester of pregnancy. Source of these receptors: a female donor with multiple sclerosis, enrolled in a pregnancy study.

This rearrangement joins TRBV9 to TRBJ2-1, with 9 nucleotides matching TRBD2. The CDR3 is 13 residues long. V dropped 2 bases and J dropped 9; count of bases not matched to a gene: 3. Germline CDR1 SGDLS, CDR2 YYNGEE. The DNA for the CDR3 is TGTGCCAGCAGCGTTCTTAGCGGGGGTGAGCAGTTCTTC. Its translation: CASSVLSGGEQFF.

This rearrangement joins TRBV9 to TRBJ1-1; 8 nucleotides align to TRBD1. Per germline, CDR1 SGDLS and CDR2 YYNGEE. The CDR3 contains 15 residues. Trimming cost V 3 bases and J 0 bases; bases outside gene matches: 4. The CDR3 nucleotides are TGTGCCAGCAGCGGTCCGACAGGGGTGAACACTGAAGCTTTCTTT. Translation gives CASSGPTGVNTEAFF.